The 30 T cell receptor beta chains listed next were all sequenced from one sample in a study of CD8+CD57+ T cells in acquired aplastic anemia. The study profiled TCR beta VDJ and CDR3 using genomic DNA as template. TCRdb re-called the reads with MiXCR, one entry per CDR3 protein. Found here are approximately 250,000 distinct CDR3 sequences, about 80% of them singletons; the top ten hold 40% to 55%. Sequenced patients had shown CD8+CD57+ cell expansion by flow cytometry. The sequencing input was sorted CD4+, CD8+, or CD8+CD57+ T cells (not recorded which) from PBMCs. The receptors come from a human donor with aplastic anemia.

Comments on this clonotype: The conserved phenylalanine or tryptophan normally closing the CDR3 is absent here, so this likely arose from a read error. Because the CDR3's place on the DNA is in doubt, the DNA is left out and the CDR3 is given as listed by TCRdb. The chain carries TRBV7-2 and TRBJ2-3. Both ends counted, the CDR3 spans 13 residues. Germline assignment: CDR1 SGHTA and CDR2 FQGNSA. The CDR3 region is CASSLGVQRPQTS.

This clonotype has just one count. A junction boundary mismatches the germline segment, possibly from a read error. The chain is built from TRBV7-8 and TRBJ2-3; 8 bases fit TRBD2. The CDR3 runs to 14 residues. CDR1 SGHVS and CDR2 FQNEAQ come from the germline V gene. CDR3 region: CACSWAGGPDTQYF. In DNA, the CDR3 is TGTGCCTGCAGCTGGGCGGGAGGTCCAGATACGCAGTATTTT. Full variable domain (missing parts from reference TRBV7-8 and TRBJ2-3): GAGVSQSPRYKVAKRGQDVALRCDPISGHVSLFWYQQALGQGPEFLTYFQNEAQLDKSGLPSDRFFAERPEGSVSTLKIQRTQQEDSAVYLCACSWAGGPDTQYFGPGTRLTVL.

A remark on this clonotype: The missing conserved phenylalanine or tryptophan at the end of this CDR3 makes a read error likely. Because the CDR3's place on the DNA is in doubt, the DNA is left out and the CDR3 is given as listed by TCRdb. This chain uses TRBV2 with TRBJ2-3; no check of the table's D call, TRBD1, against the DNA was made. The CDR3 is made up of 13 amino acids, end residues included. Looked up from germline, CDR1 is SNHLY and CDR2 is FYNNEI. Here the CDR3 reads CASGAGGTQPHEL.

The gene calls are TRBV5-8 and TRBJ2-1; TRBD1 matches at 7 bases. The CDR3 is 12 residues long. With 2 bases clipped from V and 11 bases from J, the junction kept 4 bases outside the gene matches. Germline V gene sequence: CDR1 SGHTS, CDR2 YDEGEE. The CDR3 region is CASSLVQGQQFF. The DNA of the CDR3 is TGTGCCAGCAGCTTAGTACAGGGGCAGCAGTTCTTC.

This clonotype occurred a few times. This rearrangement joins TRBV12-3 or TRBV12-4 to TRBJ2-7; D gene unclear. V was clipped by 4 bases and J by 0 bases, with 4 bases between them. CDR3 length: 12 amino acids. CDR3 amino acids: CASSSGSYEQYF. The DNA for the CDR3 is TGTGCCAGCAGTTCCGGCTCCTACGAGCAGTACTTC.

This clonotype was observed once. The chain joins TRBV5-4 to TRBJ2-3, with unresolved D. V lost 7 bases and J lost 6, with 18 bases in between. This CDR3 has 14 residues. In germline, CDR1 is SGHNT, CDR2 YYREEE (reference sequence). Here the CDR3 DNA reads TGTGCCAGCCGACAAGGAAACAGTCCCGATACGCAGTATTTT. It translates to CASRQGNSPDTQYF.

The DNA for the CDR3 is TGTGCCATCAGTGACAGGAATCAGCCCCAGCATTTT. As protein: CAISDRNQPQHF. The V call is TRBV10-3, the J call TRBJ1-5; D is undetermined. V was shortened by 3 bases and J by 4 bases, with 4 bases between the two germline ends. CDR1 ENHRY and CDR2 SYGVKD come from the germline V gene. The CDR3 has 12 amino acids.

The chain joins TRBV7-8 to TRBJ1-1, with a weak D call TRBD1 (5 bases). Per the germline V gene, CDR1 is SGHVS and CDR2 is FQNEAQ. Trimming stripped 1 base from V and 12 bases from J, with 21 bases between. There are 15 residues in the CDR3. The CDR3 reads CASSLDLTGNTQPFF. The DNA of the CDR3 is TGTGCCAGCAGCTTAGATCTAACAGGAAACACTCAACCTTTCTTT.

The chain links TRBV9 to TRBJ2-5; tentative D call: TRBD2 (5 bases). The V end was cut by 3 bases, the J end by 14 bases, with 23 bases between. The length of the CDR3 is 14 residues. Looked up from germline, CDR1 is SGDLS and CDR2 is YYNGEE. CDR3 in DNA: TGTGCCAGCAGCGCCCTTAGCACCGGGGAGCTGTTTTACTTC. This encodes CASSALSTGELFYF.

In DNA form, the CDR3 reads TGTGCCAGCAGTTTTTATCCGGGGGAATACACTGAAGCTTTCTTT. It is translated as CASSFYPGEYTEAFF. The chain carries TRBV7-8 and TRBJ1-1, with D possibly TRBD1 on 5 matching bases. CDR1 and CDR2 (germline): SGHVS, FQNEAQ. The CDR3 loop spans 15 amino acids. V shed 6 bases and J shed 3 bases, with 17 bases lying between them.

This clonotype showed up just a few times. Likely a read error: the CDR3 ends without its conserved phenylalanine or tryptophan. The DNA is omitted, as the CDR3 cannot be located on it reliably, and the CDR3 follows TCRdb's listing. This rearrangement joins TRBV9 to TRBJ2-3; TRBD1, as called in the table, went unchecked against the DNA. The CDR3 numbers 13 amino acids, ends counted. Germline V CDR1 and CDR2: SGDLS, YYNGEE. The CDR3 is CASSGGDRQAGNI.

With regard to this clonotype: Because the CDR3 is missing its conserved closing phenylalanine or tryptophan, this is likely a read error. Because the CDR3's place on the DNA is in doubt, the DNA is left out and the CDR3 is given as listed by TCRdb. The rearrangement joins TRBV7-8 to TRBJ2-7; TRBD2 was called by the table and not checked on the DNA. The CDR3 spans 12 amino acids, including both terminal residues. CDR1 is SGHVS, CDR2 FQNEAQ, per germline. CDR3 in amino acids: CASSLAGGLDSQ.

The chain is built from TRBV7-2 and TRBJ2-7; 7 nucleotides agree with TRBD2. CDR3 length equals 15 residues. V was pared by 2 bases and J by 5 bases, with 9 bases of the junction left unmatched. Germline-derived CDR1 and CDR2 are SGHTA and FQGNSA. CDR3 in amino acids: CASSLTGGPHNEQYF. For the CDR3, the DNA is TGTGCCAGCAGCTTAACGGGAGGTCCCCATAACGAGCAGTACTTC.

A note on this clonotype: This likely comes from a read error, as the CDR3 has no conserved phenylalanine or tryptophan at its end. The DNA is left out, because the CDR3 cannot be placed on it with certainty; the CDR3 is given as TCRdb lists it. This rearrangement joins TRBV7-3 to TRBJ1-1. The germline gives CDR1 SGHTA, CDR2 FQGTGA. The CDR3 spans 15 residues, counting both ends. This CDR3 is CASSSSGTWRETAFL.

In its sample, this clonotype was seen once. The chain is built from TRBV5-1 and TRBJ2-3, with D unclear. This CDR3 is 13 amino acids long. Germline CDR1 and CDR2: SGHRS and YFSETQ. Trimming shortened V by 4 bases and J by 11 bases, and 17 bases separated the two germline ends. The CDR3, as DNA: TGCGCCAGCAGCGACGGCTCCAGTCCGAAGCAGTATTTT. This codes for CASSDGSSPKQYF. The whole variable domain, filled in from reference TRBV5-1 and TRBJ2-3, reads KAGVTQTPRYLIKTRGQQVTLSCSPISGHRSVSWYQQTPGQGLQFLFEYFSETQRNKGNFPGRFSGRQFSNSRSEMNVSTLELGDSALYLCASSDGSSPKQYFGPGTRLTVL.

In this sample, this clonotype turned up once. This chain connects TRBV7-8 to TRBJ2-3; 7 nucleotides match TRBD2. This CDR3 is built from 14 residues. In germline, CDR1 is SGHVS, CDR2 FQNEAQ. V dropped 6 bases and J dropped 7; count of bases not matched to a gene: 10. The CDR3 here is CASRFGGGPHTQYF. CDR3 DNA sequence: TGTGCCAGCAGGTTTGGGGGGGGTCCCCATACGCAGTATTTT.

A word on this clonotype: One end of the junction does not line up with germline, which may come from a read error. The V and J genes are TRBV7-8 and TRBJ2-1; D possibly corresponds to TRBD1 (5 bases). The germline V gene encodes CDR1 SGHVS and CDR2 FQNEAQ. There are 15 residues in the CDR3. This chain's CDR3 is CATSIDRQPENEQFF. The DNA for the CDR3 is TGTGCCACCAGCATAGATAGACAGCCGGAGAATGAGCAGTTCTTC.

For this clonotype: Since the CDR3 does not end with the conserved phenylalanine or tryptophan, this likely comes from a read error. The rearrangement uses TRBV29-1 and TRBJ2-1, with 10 bases lining up with TRBD2. V gave up 5 bases and J gave up 1 base; unmatched junction bases: 8. The CDR3 length is 16 residues. Germline values: CDR1 SQVTM, CDR2 ANQGSEA. CDR3 residues: CSVQRLAGVSYNEQFL. Written as DNA, the CDR3 is TGCAGCGTTCAACGACTAGCGGGTGTGTCCTACAATGAGCAGTTCCTC.

V and J are TRBV7-6 and TRBJ1-2; no clear D. Germline CDR1 reads SGHVS; CDR2 reads FNYEAQ. Deletions cut 2 bases from V and 11 bases from J, with 24 bases between. CDR3 size: 16 residues. The CDR3: CASSLMRAGIVYNYTF. DNA of the CDR3: TGTGCCAGCAGCTTAATGAGGGCGGGGATCGTCTACAATTACACCTTC.

The chain employs TRBV7-9 and TRBJ2-3; D not certain. CDR3 length equals 14 residues. V lost 5 bases and J 6 bases, leaving 15 bases between the germline ends. Germline lookup yields CDR1 SEHNR and CDR2 FQNEAQ (reference sequence). CDR3 DNA: TGTGCCAGCAGCCAAGATGGTGGTCCCGATACGCAGTATTTT. Its protein is CASSQDGGPDTQYF.

The chain links TRBV5-4 to TRBJ2-7, with D unresolved. Germline loops: CDR1 SGHNT, CDR2 YYREEE (reference sequence). The CDR3 has 14 amino acids. V was shortened by 1 base and J by 2 bases, with 10 bases between the two germline ends. Here the CDR3 DNA reads TGTGCCAGCAGCTTGATTGGGATAGCCTACGAGCAGTACTTC. Amino acid sequence: CASSLIGIAYEQYF.

Comments on this clonotype: A much larger clone lies a single base off, so this may be a read error. In this CDR3 the conserved last residue, phenylalanine or tryptophan, is missing, so a read error is likely. It is unclear where the CDR3 begins or ends on the DNA, so no DNA is shown, and the CDR3 is as TCRdb lists it. The rearrangement links TRBV7-3 to TRBJ2-3; TRBD2, as called in the table, went unchecked against the DNA. The CDR3 spans 13 residues, counting both ends. CDR1 and CDR2 from the germline V gene are SGHTA and FQGTGA. CDR3 in amino acids: CASSSRGTWGETH.

The CDR3 nucleotides are TGTGCCAGCAGCTTGGGGGAGGGCGGCTCCTACGAGCAGTACTTC. Its translation is CASSLGEGGSYEQYF. The chain carries TRBV5-6 and TRBJ2-7, with 7 bases lining up with TRBD2. J gave up 0 bases and V 0 bases, and 3 bases lay outside the gene matches. CDR1 is SGHDT and CDR2 is YYEEEE in the germline V gene. The CDR3 loop spans 15 amino acids.

The chain has TRBV15 and TRBJ2-5, with TRBD2 matching 7 bases. CDR1 LNHNV and CDR2 YYDKDF come from the germline V gene (reference sequence). V shed 2 bases, J shed 4 bases, and the junction held 10 bases outside the gene matches. The CDR3 totals 16 residues. The CDR3 spells CATSRTVSGLPETQYF. CDR3 sequence (DNA): TGTGCCACCAGCAGAACAGTTAGCGGGCTTCCAGAGACCCAGTACTTC.

Comment on this clonotype: The junction shows a germline mismatch at one end, possibly a read error. V gene TRBV2 combines with J gene TRBJ2-1; 7 bases agree with TRBD2. Germline V gene lookup returns CDR1 SNHLY and CDR2 FYNNEI. The CDR3 sequence is 13 residues long. The CDR3 DNA reads as TGTGCCAACGGGGACGGGGGGACCGATGCGCAGTATTTC. Translating it yields CANGDGGTDAQYF.

This chain links TRBV11-3 with TRBJ1-1, with D maybe TRBD1 (5 bases). The germline V and J ends were trimmed by 4 bases and 1 base, with 13 bases remaining between them. Per germline, CDR1 SGHNT and CDR2 YENEEA. The CDR3 extends over 15 amino acids. The CDR3 DNA follows: TGTGCCAGCAGCTGGGGTGGGAGGGGGAACACTGAAGCTTTCTTT. The encoded protein is CASSWGGRGNTEAFF.

CDR3 in amino acids: CSARERGFAGPYNEQYF. The CDR3 DNA reads TGCAGTGCTAGAGAACGGGGGTTTGCGGGACCCTACAATGAGCAGTATTTT. The chain couples TRBV20-1 to TRBJ2-3, with D perhaps matching TRBD2 (6 bases). The CDR3 loop spans 17 amino acids. Germline V lookup: CDR1 DFQATT, CDR2 SNEGSKA (reference sequence). V was pared by 0 bases and J by 11 bases, with 27 bases between.

This clonotype was observed a handful of times. This rearrangement joins TRBV24-1 to TRBJ2-7; TRBD1 is a possible D gene (6 bases). Germline assignment: CDR1 KGHDR and CDR2 SFDVKD. V was trimmed by 8 bases and J by 1 base, leaving 20 bases between them. The CDR3 has 16 residues. The CDR3 coding sequence is TGTGCCACCATTGCCGTATCCGGGACAATGTCCTACGAGCAGTACGTC. Translation gives CATIAVSGTMSYEQYV.

Concerning this clonotype itself: As the CDR3 is not closed by the conserved phenylalanine or tryptophan, this likely results from a read error. It is unclear where the CDR3 begins or ends on the DNA, so no DNA is shown, and the CDR3 is as TCRdb lists it. The J gene is TRBJ2-5, the V gene TRBV7-6; TRBD2, the table's D call, lacks a check against the DNA. The CDR3 length equals 12 residues, ends included. Germline CDR1 and CDR2: SGHVS and FNYEAQ. CDR3 sequence reads: CASTLRRVPQCA.

A note on this clonotype: One end of the junction varies from germline; a read error may be responsible. The chain carries TRBV19 and TRBJ1-2; TRBD1 matches 7 bases. CDR1 is LNHDA and CDR2 is SQIVND in the germline V gene (reference sequence). The CDR3 runs 15 residues. CDR3: CASSVTGSSSNEHFF. CDR3 nucleotide sequence: TGTGCCAGTAGTGTGACAGGGAGCTCTTCCAATGAGCACTTCTTC.